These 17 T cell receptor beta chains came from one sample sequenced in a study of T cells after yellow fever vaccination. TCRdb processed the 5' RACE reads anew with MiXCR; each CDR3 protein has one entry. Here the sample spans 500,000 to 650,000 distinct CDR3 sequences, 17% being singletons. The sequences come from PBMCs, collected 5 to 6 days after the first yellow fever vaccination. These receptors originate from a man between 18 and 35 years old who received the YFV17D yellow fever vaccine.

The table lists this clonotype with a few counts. The CDR3 protein is CASSWGLAASETQYF. In DNA form, the CDR3 reads TGTGCCAGCAGCTGGGGACTAGCGGCCTCGGAGACCCAGTACTTC. The chain couples TRBV5-4 to TRBJ2-5, with 11 positions matching TRBD2. CDR1 and CDR2 from the germline V gene are SGHNT and YYREEE (reference sequence). CDR3 length: 15 residues. The J segment lost 5 bases and the V segment lost 3 bases, leaving 6 bases of the junction unmatched.

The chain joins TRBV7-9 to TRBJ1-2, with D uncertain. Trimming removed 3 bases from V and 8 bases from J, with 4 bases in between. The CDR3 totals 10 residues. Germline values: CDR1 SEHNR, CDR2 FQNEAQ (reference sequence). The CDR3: CASSFPGYTF. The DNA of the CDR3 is TGTGCCAGCAGCTTCCCGGGCTACACCTTC. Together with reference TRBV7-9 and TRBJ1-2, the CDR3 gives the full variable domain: DTGVSQNPRHKITKRGQNVTFRCDPISEHNRLYWYRQTLGQGPEFLTYFQNEAQLEKSRLLSDRFSAERPKGSFSTLEIQRTEQGDSAMYLCASSFPGYTFGSGTRLTVV.

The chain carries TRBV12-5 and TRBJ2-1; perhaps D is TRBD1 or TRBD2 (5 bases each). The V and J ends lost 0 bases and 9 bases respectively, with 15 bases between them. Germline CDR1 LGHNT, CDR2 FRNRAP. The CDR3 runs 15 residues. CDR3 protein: CASGLVSGTSTEQFF. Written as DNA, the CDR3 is TGTGCTAGTGGTTTGGTATCCGGGACGTCGACTGAGCAGTTCTTC.

The CDR3 here is CASSLGRQGKNTEAFF. DNA for the CDR3: TGTGCCAGCAGCTTAGGGCGGCAGGGGAAGAACACTGAAGCTTTCTTT. This chain connects TRBV7-6 to TRBJ1-1, with D maybe TRBD1 (6 bases). V lost 1 base and J 1 base, leaving 13 bases between the germline ends. The CDR3 covers 16 residues. Germline loops: CDR1 SGHVS, CDR2 FNYEAQ.

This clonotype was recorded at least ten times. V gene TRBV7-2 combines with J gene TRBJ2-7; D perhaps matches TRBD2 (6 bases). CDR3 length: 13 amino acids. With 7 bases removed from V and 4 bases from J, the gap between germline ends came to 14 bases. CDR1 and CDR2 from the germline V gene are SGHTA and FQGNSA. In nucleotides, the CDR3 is TGTGCCAGCACCCCTGGGGGAGGATACGAGCAGTACTTC. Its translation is CASTPGGGYEQYF.

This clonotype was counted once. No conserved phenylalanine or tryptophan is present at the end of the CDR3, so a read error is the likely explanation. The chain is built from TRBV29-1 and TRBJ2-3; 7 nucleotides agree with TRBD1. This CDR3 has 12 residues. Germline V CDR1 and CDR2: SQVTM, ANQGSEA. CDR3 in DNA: TGCAGCATTGACAGGGCCACAGATACGCAGTATTCT. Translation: CSIDRATDTQYS.

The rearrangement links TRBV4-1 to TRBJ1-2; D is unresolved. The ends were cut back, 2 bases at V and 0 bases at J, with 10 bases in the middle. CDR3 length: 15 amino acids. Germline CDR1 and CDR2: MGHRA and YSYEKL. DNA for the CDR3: TGCGCCAGCAGCCAATCGGCGGTAGCTAACTATGGCTACACCTTC. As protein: CASSQSAVANYGYTF.

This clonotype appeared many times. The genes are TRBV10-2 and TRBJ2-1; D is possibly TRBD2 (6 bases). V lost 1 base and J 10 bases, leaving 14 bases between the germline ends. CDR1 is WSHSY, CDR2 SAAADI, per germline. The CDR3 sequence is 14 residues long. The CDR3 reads CASSEYVRGGEQFF. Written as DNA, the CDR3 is TGCGCCAGCAGTGAGTACGTGAGGGGAGGCGAGCAGTTCTTC.

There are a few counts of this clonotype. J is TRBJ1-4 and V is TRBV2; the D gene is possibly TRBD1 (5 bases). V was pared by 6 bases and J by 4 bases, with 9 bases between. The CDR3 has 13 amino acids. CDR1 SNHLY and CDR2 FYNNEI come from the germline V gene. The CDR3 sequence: CASRDKNNEKLFF. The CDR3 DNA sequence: TGTGCCAGCAGGGACAAAAATAATGAAAAACTGTTTTTT.

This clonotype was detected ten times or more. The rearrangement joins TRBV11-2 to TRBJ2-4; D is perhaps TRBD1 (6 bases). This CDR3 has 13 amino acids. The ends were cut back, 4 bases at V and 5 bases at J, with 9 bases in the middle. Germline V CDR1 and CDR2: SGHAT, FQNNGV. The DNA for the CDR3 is TGTGCCAGCAGCTCTGGGACACAAAACATTCAGTACTTC. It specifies CASSSGTQNIQYF.

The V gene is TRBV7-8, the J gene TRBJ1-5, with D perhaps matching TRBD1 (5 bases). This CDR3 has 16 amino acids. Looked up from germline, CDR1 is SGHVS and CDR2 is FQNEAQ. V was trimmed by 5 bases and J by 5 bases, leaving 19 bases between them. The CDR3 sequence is CASSRSEGWGDQPQHF. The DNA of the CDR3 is TGTGCCAGCAGCCGCTCGGAGGGATGGGGGGATCAGCCCCAGCATTTT.

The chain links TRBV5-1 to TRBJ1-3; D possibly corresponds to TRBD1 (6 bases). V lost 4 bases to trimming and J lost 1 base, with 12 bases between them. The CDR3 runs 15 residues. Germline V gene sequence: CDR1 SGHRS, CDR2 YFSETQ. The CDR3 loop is CASSDLGASGNTIYF. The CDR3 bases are TGCGCCAGCAGCGATCTGGGGGCGTCTGGAAACACCATATATTTT.

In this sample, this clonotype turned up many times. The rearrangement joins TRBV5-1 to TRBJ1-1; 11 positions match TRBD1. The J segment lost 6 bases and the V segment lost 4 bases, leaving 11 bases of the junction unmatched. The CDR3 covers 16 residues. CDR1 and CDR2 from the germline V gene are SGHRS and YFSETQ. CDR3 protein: CASSPRTGGVSAEAFF. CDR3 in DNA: TGCGCCAGCAGCCCTAGGACAGGGGGCGTTTCCGCTGAAGCTTTCTTT.

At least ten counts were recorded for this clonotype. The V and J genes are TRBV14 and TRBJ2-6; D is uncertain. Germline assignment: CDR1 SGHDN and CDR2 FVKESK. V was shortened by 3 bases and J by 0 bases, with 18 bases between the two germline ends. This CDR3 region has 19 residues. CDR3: CASSHPRSRRSSGANVLTF. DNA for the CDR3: TGTGCCAGCAGCCATCCAAGGAGCAGGCGAAGCTCTGGGGCCAACGTCCTGACTTTC.

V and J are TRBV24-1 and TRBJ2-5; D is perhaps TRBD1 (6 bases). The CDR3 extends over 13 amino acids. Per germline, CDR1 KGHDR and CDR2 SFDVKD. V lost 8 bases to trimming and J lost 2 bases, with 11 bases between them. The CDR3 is CATMLTGQETQYF. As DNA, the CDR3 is TGTGCCACCATGCTGACAGGACAAGAGACCCAGTACTTC.

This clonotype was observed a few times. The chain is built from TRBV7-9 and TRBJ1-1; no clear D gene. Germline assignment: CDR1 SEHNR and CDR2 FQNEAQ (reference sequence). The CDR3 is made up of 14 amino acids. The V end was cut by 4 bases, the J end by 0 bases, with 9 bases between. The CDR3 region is CASSSPWVNTEAFF. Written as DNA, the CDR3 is TGTGCCAGCAGCTCTCCGTGGGTGAACACTGAAGCTTTCTTT. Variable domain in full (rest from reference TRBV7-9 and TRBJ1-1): DTGVSQNPRHKITKRGQNVTFRCDPISEHNRLYWYRQTLGQGPEFLTYFQNEAQLEKSRLLSDRFSAERPKGSFSTLEIQRTEQGDSAMYLCASSSPWVNTEAFFGQGTRLTVV.

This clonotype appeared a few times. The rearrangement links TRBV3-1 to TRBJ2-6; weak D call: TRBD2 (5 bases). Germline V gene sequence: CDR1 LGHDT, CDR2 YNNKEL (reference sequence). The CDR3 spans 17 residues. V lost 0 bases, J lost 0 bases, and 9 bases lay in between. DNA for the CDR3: TGTGCCAGCAGCCAAGAGGGTGGGAGCTCTGGGGCCAACGTCCTGACTTTC. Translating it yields CASSQEGGSSGANVLTF.